This paragraph covers one TCR beta chain sequence. This clone has a handful of counts. Its antigen is still unknown. No base quality values were provided; no much bigger clone lies one nucleotide off. The data are from a study of beta chain features in type 1 diabetes (dated by TCRdb to 2016 to 2018). About the full investigation: Mean age, gender distribution, total cell number and subset yield were not different between patients and healthy donors. In the study, recently diagnosed type 1 diabetes patients and matched healthy donors were compared on the TCRB repertoires of their sorted circulating CD4+ T cell subsets. A total of approximately 100 million sorted cells were examined across all samples, and the number of cells per subset was strongly correlated with RNA yield. Naive and central memory subsets were obtained from all 30 or so donors, but regulatory and stem cell-like memory subsets were isolated from only 8 patients and roughly eight healthy donors. Study-wide findings and limitations: Because the HLA sub-analyses included only small numbers of individuals, any influence of HLA type on TCRB rearrangement was left unresolved. Sequencing cDNA rather than genomic DNA could over-represent highly expressing activated cells, although activation and CD3 levels did not differ between groups. Shorter templates might have been favored by PCR, but patient and control samples were amplified and corrected together, so both groups would have been affected equally by any skew. Type 1 diabetes patients showed a moderate but significant shortening of TCRB CDR3 length in all four CD4+ subsets. Naive, central memory and regulatory TCRB repertoires appeared more similar among patients than among healthy donors. Patients with type 1 diabetes made fewer insertions and deleted more nucleotides at VDJ recombination sites, implying thymic rearrangement abnormalities.

Each donor gave one peripheral blood draw, averaging roughly 100 mL, which was collected into heparinised tubes. A BD FACSAria II and a panel including CD45RO, CCR7, CD25, CD127, CD95 and CD27 were used to sort naive, central memory, regulatory and stem cell-like memory CD4+ T cells. Every sorted population had a purity above 98%. PBMCs were separated immediately by Lymphoprep density gradient centrifugation and were stained directly, without being cultured. So that batch effects would be minimized, each experiment stained and sorted samples in pairs, pairing one healthy donor with one patient. V is cut back by 4 bases and J by 6 bases, with 4 bases in the junction unmatched. Reading the germline V gene (reference sequence) gives CDR1 SGHNT and CDR2 YYREEE. From cysteine to phenylalanine, the CDR3 is 14 amino acids long. Left in the record is the CDR3 DNA by itself, 42 bases read in frame from the first base.

The High Capacity cDNA Reverse Transcription Kit was used to reverse transcribe all of the isolated RNA, meaning that expressed TCRB transcripts were what got sequenced. Deep immunoSEQ sequencing was applied to naive, central memory and regulatory T cell samples, giving an average of about 3.57 million total reads per sample. Sorted cells were lysed in RLT buffer, and RNA was extracted using DNase-treated RNeasy Micro or Mini kits according to cell number. To prevent cross-contamination, each cell subset was processed individually, whereas patient and healthy donor samples were processed jointly. The immunoSEQ multiplex PCR was used to amplify TCRB sequences from cDNA, yielding 87-bp fragments that span the CDR3 region. Amplicons were sequenced on the Illumina HiSeq platform. Per the source publication's procedure: Synthetic template baselines were used to correct PCR bias computationally, reads within Hamming distance 2 were collapsed together, and singletons that could not be merged were discarded. Reads were aligned to IMGT to assign V, D and J genes, CDR3 length, and insertions or deletions at six rearrangement sites. Within each subset, clonotype counts were normalized to sorted cell number, and only after that were true diversity and Gini coefficients computed with the tcR R package. Repertoire sharing was quantified using the overlap coefficient calculated on TCRB nucleotide sequences. As a proxy for the pre-selection repertoire, out-of-frame TCRB sequences from naive cells were analyzed. TCRdb took this table from immuneACCESS and kept in-frame rearrangements with V and J called. Such tables lack part of the clones; where checked against another copy, unresolved V genes explain under half of the gap, and the rest is unexplained. V, J and clone size are those of that table, while D and trimming were read from the DNA. The sample records 300,000 to 350,000 clones, about 20% of which are singletons. The ten top clones hold around 0.04% of the sample.

Sequenced sample: naive CD4+ T cells from blood. Per the publication, the cell subset or site label means: true naive CD4+ T cells. This receptor chain uses TRBV5-4 and TRBJ2-2; the central 9 bases match TRBD1. This clonotype was obtained from a woman aged 18 to 35 in good health. The nucleotides read TGTGCCAGCAGCAAGGACAGGGGCGCCGGGGAGCTGTTTTTT. It specifies CASSKDRGAGELFF.